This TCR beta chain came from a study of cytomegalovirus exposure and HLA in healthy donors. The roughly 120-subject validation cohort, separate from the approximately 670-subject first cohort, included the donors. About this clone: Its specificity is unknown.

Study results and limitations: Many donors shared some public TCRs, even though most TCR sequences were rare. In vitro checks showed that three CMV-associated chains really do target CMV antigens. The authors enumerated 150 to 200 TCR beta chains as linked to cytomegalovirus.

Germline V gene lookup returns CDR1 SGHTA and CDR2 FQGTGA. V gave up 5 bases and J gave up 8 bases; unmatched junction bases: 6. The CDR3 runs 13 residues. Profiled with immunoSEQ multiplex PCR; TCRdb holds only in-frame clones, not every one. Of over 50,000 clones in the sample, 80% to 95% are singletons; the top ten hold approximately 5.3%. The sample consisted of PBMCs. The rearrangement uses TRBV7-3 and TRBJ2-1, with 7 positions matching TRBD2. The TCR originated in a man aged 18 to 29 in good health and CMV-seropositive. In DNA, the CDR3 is TGTGCCAGCAGCAGGCGTGGGGGGGATGAGCAGTTCTTC. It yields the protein CASSRRGGDEQFF. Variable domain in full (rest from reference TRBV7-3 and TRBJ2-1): GAGVSQTPSNKVTEKGKYVELRCDPISGHTALYWYRQSLGQGPEFLIYFQGTGAADDSGLPNDRFFAVRPEGSVSTLKIQRTERGDSAVYLCASSRRGGDEQFFGPGTRLTVL.